The clone carrying this TCR beta chain was seen repeatedly, ten times or more. Its specificity is not known. Clinical symptoms, serum thyroxine, TRAb, thyroid ultrasound and orbital computed tomography established diagnosis. This sample is part of a study of T cells in Graves' hyperthyroidism and ophthalmopathy. Study conclusions and caveats: A 13 V-J model separated ophthalmopathy from stable hyperthyroidism.

From germline, CDR1 is SGHRS and CDR2 YFSETQ. V gave up 2 bases and J gave up 6 bases, with 6 bases separating them. The CDR3 totals 11 residues. Amplification of TCR beta CDR3 regions used RNA as the template. The TCR CDR3 first-round RT-PCR relied on the HTBI primer set. TCRdb re-derived calls from the multiplex PCR reads in MiXCR, one entry per CDR3 protein. The profile shows hundreds of thousands of distinct CDR3 sequences, roughly 14% of them singletons. This chain joins TRBV5-1 and TRBJ2-7; no firm D call. The receptor comes from a man aged 18 to 35 with Graves' ophthalmopathy. The sequencing input was blood. The CDR3 is CASSFDGEQYF. CDR3 nucleotides: TGCGCCAGCAGCTTTGACGGCGAGCAGTACTTC. The full variable domain, with the rest looked up from reference TRBV5-1 and TRBJ2-7, is KAGVTQTPRYLIKTRGQQVTLSCSPISGHRSVSWYQQTPGQGLQFLFEYFSETQRNKGNFPGRFSGRQFSNSRSEMNVSTLELGDSALYLCASSFDGEQYFGPGTRLTVT.